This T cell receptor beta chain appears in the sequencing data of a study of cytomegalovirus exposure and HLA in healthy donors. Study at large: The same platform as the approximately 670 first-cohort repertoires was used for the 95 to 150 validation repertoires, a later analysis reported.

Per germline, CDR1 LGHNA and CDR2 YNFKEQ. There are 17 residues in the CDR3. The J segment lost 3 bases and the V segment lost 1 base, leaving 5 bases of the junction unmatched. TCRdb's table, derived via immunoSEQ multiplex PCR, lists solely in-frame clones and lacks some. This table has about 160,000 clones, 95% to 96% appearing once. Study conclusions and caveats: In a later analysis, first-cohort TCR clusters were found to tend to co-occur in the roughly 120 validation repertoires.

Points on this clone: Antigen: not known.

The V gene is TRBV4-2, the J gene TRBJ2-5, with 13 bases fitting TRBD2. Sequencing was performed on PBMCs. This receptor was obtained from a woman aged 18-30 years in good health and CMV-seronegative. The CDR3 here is CASSQVGLAGAEETQYF. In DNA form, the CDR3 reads TGTGCCAGCAGCCAAGTAGGACTAGCGGGGGCGGAAGAGACCCAGTACTTC.